Listed below are T cell receptor beta chains from one sample, sequenced in a study of blood T cell repertoires in COVID-19. Clones were sequenced by immunoSEQ multiplex PCR, and TCRdb holds only the in-frame ones, with some missing. The sample has about 110,000 clones, 70% to 80% seen once. The material sequenced was peripheral blood. These receptors originate from a woman aged 60-75 years with acute or convalescent COVID-19. Each CDR3 is given with its conserved first and last residue. D genes are given only for firm matches. Clone sizes are given selectively: once, few, many, or a class where the clone is expanded.

NA	TRBV6-1	TRBJ1-3	NA	TGTGCCAGCAGTGAAACTTCTGGAAACACCATATATTTT	CASSETSGNTIYF
TRBD1	TRBV6-1	TRBJ1-5	NA	TGTGCCAGCAGTGTTGGGACAGGAGGTAGCAATCAGCCCCAGCATTTT	CASSVGTGGSNQPQHF
NA	TRBV6-1	TRBJ1-5	once	TGTGCCAGCAGTGAAGGTCGGGATCAGCCCCAGCATTTT	CASSEGRDQPQHF
TRBD2	TRBV4-1	TRBJ2-1	few	TGCGCCAGCAGCCCGACTAGCGGGGCTTACAATGAGCAGTTCTTC	CASSPTSGAYNEQFF
NA	TRBV28	TRBJ2-3	few	TGTGCCAGCAGTTTTGGGCCCGGTGCAGATACGCAGTATTTT	CASSFGPGADTQYF
NA	TRBV7-8	TRBJ2-3	NA	TGTGCCAGCAGCTCGACTGTATTAGCAGATACGCAGTATTTT	CASSSTVLADTQYF
NA	TRBV11-2	TRBJ1-2	NA	TGTGCCAGCAGCACCGAACAGGGTCGTGGCTACACCTTC	CASSTEQGRGYTF
NA	TRBV3-1/TRBV3-2	TRBJ1-3	NA	TGTGCCAGCAGCCAAGGGGCTCGAAACACCATATATTTT	CASSQGARNTIYF
NA	TRBV20-1	TRBJ1-6	NA	TGCAGTGCTAGAAGGGGGGGAACCCTCCACTTT	CSARRGGTLHF
NA	TRBV14	TRBJ2-7	NA	TGTGCCAGCAGCCTCCTCGGGACACGCTCCTACGAGCAGTACTTC	CASSLLGTRSYEQYF
TRBD1	TRBV29-1	TRBJ2-3	few	TGCAGCGCCGCAATTGGGACAGGGGGAGGAGATACGCAGTATTTT	CSAAIGTGGGDTQYF
NA	TRBV28	TRBJ1-5	few	TGTGCCAGCAGTCCCCGACCCAGGGGAACTAGCAATCAGCCCCAGCATTTT	CASSPRPRGTSNQPQHF
NA	TRBV5-1	TRBJ1-4	NA	TGCGCCAGCAGCTTGAGCCTTTCCGTCTTTACGGGTGAAAAACTGTTTTTT	CASSLSLSVFTGEKLFF
TRBD1	TRBV6-5	TRBJ1-4	NA	TGTGCCAGCAGTTCACGACAGGGGCGAGGCGAAAAACTGTTTTTT	CASSSRQGRGEKLFF
NA	TRBV28	TRBJ1-6	NA	TGTGCCAGCAGTTTGAGGGATCATTCACCCCTCCACTTT	CASSLRDHSPLHF
NA	TRBV28	TRBJ2-7	NA	TGTGCCAGCAGTTTAGGGAGGAGCACGGTCGCCGAGCAGTACTTC	CASSLGRSTVAEQYF
NA	TRBV4-3	TRBJ1-2	few	TGCGCCAGCAGCCAAGAAAACATCGGGAGGTATGGCTACACCTTC	CASSQENIGRYGYTF
NA	TRBV5-1	TRBJ1-2	few	TGCGCCAGCAGCTTGACGGTTCCTCCGGACTATGGCTACACCTTC	CASSLTVPPDYGYTF
NA	TRBV7-6	TRBJ1-1	NA	TGTGCCAGCAGCCAAGACAGGATTCCGAACACTGAAGCTTTCTTT	CASSQDRIPNTEAFF
NA	TRBV3-1/TRBV3-2	TRBJ1-2	NA	TGTGCCAGCAGCCAAGGAGTTGGGGTACAGGGCGGCGGCTACACCTTC	CASSQGVGVQGGGYTF
NA	TRBV11-2	TRBJ1-6	NA	TGTGCCAGCAGCTTGGGGAGTAATAATTCACCCCTCCACTTT	CASSLGSNNSPLHF
NA	TRBV19	TRBJ2-5	NA	TGTGCCAGTAGTTCGACAATGGAGACCCAGTACTTC	CASSSTMETQYF
NA	TRBV2	TRBJ1-5	few	TGTGCCAGCAGCCAGGGTATTGAGAATCAGCCCCAGCATTTT	CASSQGIENQPQHF
TRBD1	TRBV5-1	TRBJ1-5	NA	TGCGCCAGCAGCTTGCGGACAGGGGCTCAGCCCCAGCATTTT	CASSLRTGAQPQHF
NA	TRBV4-2	TRBJ2-2	few	TGTGCCAGCAGCCAAGATATAGGGACAAAGAACACCGGGGAGCTGTTTTTT	CASSQDIGTKNTGELFF
NA	TRBV3-1/TRBV3-2	TRBJ1-5	NA	TGTGCCAGCAGCCAAACCCCAGGAGGGAATCAGCCCCAGCATTTT	CASSQTPGGNQPQHF
TRBD2	TRBV6-1	TRBJ2-1	once	TGTGCCAGCAGGGAACAAAGCGGGGGGATCTCCTACAATGAGCAGTTCTTC	CASREQSGGISYNEQFF
NA	TRBV7-2	TRBJ2-3	few	TGTGCCAGCAGCCTGGACGGAGGGAGGGATACGCAGTATTTT	CASSLDGGRDTQYF
TRBD1	TRBV5-1	TRBJ2-2	NA	TGCGCCAGCAGCTTGGGGGACAGCCTTTACACCGGGGAGCTGTTTTTT	CASSLGDSLYTGELFF
TRBD1	TRBV4-2	TRBJ2-5	NA	TGTGCCAGCAGCCAAGGGGCCTCAGGGGGCCCGGAGACCCAGTACTTC	CASSQGASGGPETQYF
NA	TRBV19	TRBJ2-3	NA	TGTGCCAGTAGTATAGGTTACAGCTTTACGGATACGCAGTATTTT	CASSIGYSFTDTQYF
NA	TRBV6-2/TRBV6-3	TRBJ1-2	NA	TGTGCCAGCAGTTCTCGAGTCTATGGCTACACCTTC	CASSSRVYGYTF
NA	TRBV28	TRBJ1-2	NA	TGTGCCAGCAGTGGCGGGGTCGGCTACACCTTC	CASSGGVGYTF
TRBD1	TRBV7-8	TRBJ1-2	NA	TGTGCCAGCAGCTTAGACCCAGGGGGCTATGGCTACACCTTC	CASSLDPGGYGYTF
NA	TRBV12-3/TRBV12-4	TRBJ2-7	few	TGTGCCAGCAGTTTAACATCGATCTACGAGCAGTACTTC	CASSLTSIYEQYF
NA	TRBV19	TRBJ2-2	NA	TGTGCCAGTTCCACACGATACCAAAACACCGGGGAGCTGTTTTTT	CASSTRYQNTGELFF
TRBD1	TRBV18	TRBJ1-1	few	TGTGCCAGCTCACCAATGGAGGGGGCAGACACTGAAGCTTTCTTT	CASSPMEGADTEAFF
TRBD1	TRBV6-2/TRBV6-3	TRBJ1-6	NA	TGTGCCAGCAGTGGCGGGACAGGGCGGTCACCCCTCCACTTT	CASSGGTGRSPLHF
TRBD1	TRBV7-2	TRBJ1-5	few	TGTGCCAGCAGCTGGGACAGGGGTACTCAGCCCCAGCATTTT	CASSWDRGTQPQHF
TRBD1	TRBV18	TRBJ1-2	NA	TGTGCCAGCTCACCCGACAGGGCGACTAACTATGGCTACACCTTC	CASSPDRATNYGYTF
NA	TRBV7-2	TRBJ2-7	few	TGTGCCAGCAGCCTCCTCTTGGGGAGCTCCTACGAGCAGTACTTC	CASSLLLGSSYEQYF
NA	TRBV2	TRBJ1-1	NA	TGTGCCAGCAGTGAAGGTCGGACTATGAACACTGAAGCTTTCTTT	CASSEGRTMNTEAFF
NA	TRBV5-1	TRBJ1-1	NA	TGCGCCAGCAGCTTGGGGACAACCACTGAAGCTTTCTTT	CASSLGTTTEAFF
TRBD1	TRBV5-6	TRBJ1-6	once	TGTGCCAGCAGCGCCCGGGACAGGGGGAATTCACCCCTCCACTTT	CASSARDRGNSPLHF
TRBD2	TRBV6-5	TRBJ2-7	NA	TGTGCCAGCAGTTACGCGGGGGGACGGGACGAGCAGTACTTC	CASSYAGGRDEQYF
TRBD1	TRBV7-9	TRBJ2-7	once	TGTGCCAGCAGGAACCCGGGGACAGGCTCCTACGAGCAGTACTTC	CASRNPGTGSYEQYF
NA	TRBV3-1/TRBV3-2	TRBJ1-3	NA	TGTGCCAGCAGCCCCAGACTCCGCTCTGGAAACACCATATATTTT	CASSPRLRSGNTIYF
TRBD2	TRBV6-5	TRBJ2-5	NA	TGTGCCAGCACCCCACCTACTGGGGGGGACCAGTACTTC	CASTPPTGGDQYF
NA	TRBV5-1	TRBJ1-2	NA	TGCGCCAGCAGCGGGAACAGGGATGGCTACACCTTC	CASSGNRDGYTF
NA	TRBV6-5	TRBJ1-5	NA	TGTGCCAGCAGTTTCGGGGTGGATCAGCCCCAGCATTTT	CASSFGVDQPQHF
TRBD1	TRBV29-1	TRBJ1-4	NA	TGCAGCGCCCGGGACAGGGGGACCTGGCCCGAAAAACTGTTTTTT	CSARDRGTWPEKLFF
TRBD1	TRBV7-9	TRBJ1-4	NA	TGTGCCAGCAGATGGGACAGAGAAAAACTGTTTTTT	CASRWDREKLFF